This paragraph reports one T cell receptor (beta chain). Assay used: immunoSEQ multiplex PCR; TCRdb lists only in-frame clones, some missing. Altogether fewer than 75,000 clones are present, approximately 91% being singletons, with the ten largest covering 2.3%. The CDR3 has 17 residues. The germline CDR1 and CDR2 sequences are MRHNA and SNTAGT. J was trimmed by 0 bases and V by 6 bases; bases with no gene match: 12. This sample was included in a study of T cell changes during pregnancy in multiple sclerosis. The rearrangement joins TRBV6-4 to TRBJ1-1; the match to TRBD1 covers 8 bases. This material consisted of peripheral blood, taken in the first trimester of pregnancy. The clonotype was recovered from a female donor with multiple sclerosis, enrolled in a pregnancy study. The CDR3 region is CASRSPDRGEVNTEAFF. In nucleotides, the CDR3 is TGTGCCAGCAGATCACCAGACAGGGGTGAAGTGAACACTGAAGCTTTCTTT.